This T cell receptor (beta chain) appears in the sequencing data of a study of spatial heterogeneity in lung cancer. The wider study: The donors comprised 70 to 85 untreated early-stage non-small cell lung cancer patients. Study-wide results and limits: The study found ubiquitous expanded tumor TCRs in blood more at resection than follow-up.

There are a few counts of this clonotype. What it binds is not known. A distinct unique molecular identifier was carried by each TCR cDNA molecule. Via MiXCR, TCRdb re-called the 5' RACE reads, giving one row per CDR3 protein. The data hold about 120,000 distinct CDR3 sequences, with more than 9% observed a single time. Germline V CDR1 and CDR2: LGHNA, YSLEER. The trim removed 0 bases at V and 3 bases at J, leaving 3 bases unmatched. The CDR3 contains 16 residues. Noted time point: blood at routine non-recurrence follow-up after resection. Sequencing of whole RNA from tumor, nontumor lung or frozen PBMC involved no sorting.

The sample here was PBMCs, taken at follow-up. The source of this sequence is a male donor with early-stage non-small cell lung cancer. The gene calls are TRBV4-3 and TRBJ2-1, with 9 positions matching TRBD2. The CDR3 nucleotides read TGCGCCAGCAGCCAAGAGCTAGCGGGGTACTACAATGAGCAGTTCTTC. Its protein is CASSQELAGYYNEQFF.